This T cell receptor beta chain stems from a study of blood T cell repertoires in COVID-19. Study summary: T cells, B-cell-depleted T cells, or PBMCs provided the cDNA or gDNA that served as material.

Sequencing used immunoSEQ multiplex PCR; TCRdb keeps in-frame clones, though not all of them. The data show about 200,000 clones, about nine tenths seen once. This CDR3 is built from 16 residues. The V and J ends lost 2 bases and 0 bases respectively, with 11 bases between them. Germline CDR1 reads SGHTA; CDR2 reads FQGNSA. The sequence was obtained from a man aged 18 to 29 with active or convalescent COVID-19. The chain combines TRBV7-2 with TRBJ2-1; tentative D call: TRBD2 (5 bases). The sequenced sample was peripheral blood. The CDR3 loop reads CASSLYPGSSYNEQFF. The CDR3 nucleotides read TGTGCCAGCAGCTTATATCCGGGGAGCTCCTACAATGAGCAGTTCTTC.